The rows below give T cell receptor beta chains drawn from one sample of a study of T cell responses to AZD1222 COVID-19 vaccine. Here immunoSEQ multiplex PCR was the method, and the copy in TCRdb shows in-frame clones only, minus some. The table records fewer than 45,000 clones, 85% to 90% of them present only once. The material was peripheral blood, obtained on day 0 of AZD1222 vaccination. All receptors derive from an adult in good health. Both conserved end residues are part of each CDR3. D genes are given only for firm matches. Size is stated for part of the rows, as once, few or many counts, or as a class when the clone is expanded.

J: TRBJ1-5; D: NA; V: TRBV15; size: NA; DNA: TGTGCCACCAGCAGGAAAAACGCCGACAGAAATCAGCCCCAGCATTTT; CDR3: CATSRKNADRNQPQHF
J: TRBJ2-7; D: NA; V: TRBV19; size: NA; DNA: TGTGCCAGTAGAATCAACGTAGGGGAACGAACCTACGAGCAGTACTTC; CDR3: CASRINVGERTYEQYF
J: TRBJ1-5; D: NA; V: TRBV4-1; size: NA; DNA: TGCGCCAGCAGCCAAGATCGAAACCGACAGCCCCAGCATTTT; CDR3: CASSQDRNRQPQHF
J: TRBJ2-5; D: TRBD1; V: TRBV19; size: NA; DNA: TGTGCCAGCAAGACCGGGACAGGGGGGAAAGAGACCCAGTACTTC; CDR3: CASKTGTGGKETQYF
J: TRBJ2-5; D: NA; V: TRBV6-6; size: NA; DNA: TGTGCCAGCAGTCTCACAGTTGTTCAAGAGACCCAGTACTTC; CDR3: CASSLTVVQETQYF
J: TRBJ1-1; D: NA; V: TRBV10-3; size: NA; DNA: TGTGCCATCAGAAGGACGGCCGACCTCACGCCTGAAGCTTTCTTT; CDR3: CAIRRTADLTPEAFF
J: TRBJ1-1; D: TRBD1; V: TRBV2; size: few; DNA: TGTGCCAGCAGTGAAGGACAGGGTGGGTGGAACACTGAAGCTTTCTTT; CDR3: CASSEGQGGWNTEAFF
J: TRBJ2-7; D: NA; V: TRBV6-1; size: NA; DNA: TGTGCCAGCAGTGAATTCGTCGCGGGGAGCTCCTACGAGCAGTACTTC; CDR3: CASSEFVAGSSYEQYF
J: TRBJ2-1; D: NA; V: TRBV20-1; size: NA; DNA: TGCAGTGCTAGAGGCGACAATGAGCAGTTCTTC; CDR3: CSARGDNEQFF
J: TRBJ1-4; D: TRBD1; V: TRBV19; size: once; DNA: TGTGCCAGTAACCCGGGACAGGGAACAAATGAAAAACTGTTTTTT; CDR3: CASNPGQGTNEKLFF
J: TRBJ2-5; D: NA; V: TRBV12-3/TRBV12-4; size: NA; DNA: TGTGCCACCCGGGTGGGCGTCGAAGAGACCCAGTACTTC; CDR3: CATRVGVEETQYF
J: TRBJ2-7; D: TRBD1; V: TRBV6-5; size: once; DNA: TGTGCCAGCGGGACAGACTACGAGCAGTACTTC; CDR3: CASGTDYEQYF
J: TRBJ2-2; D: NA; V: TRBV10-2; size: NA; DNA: TGCGCCAGCAGTGAGGGTACCGGGGAGCTGTTTTTT; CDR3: CASSEGTGELFF
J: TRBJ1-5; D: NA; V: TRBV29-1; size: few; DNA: TGCAGCCCCCGGGCCGCACGCCTGACCTATAGCAATCAGCCCCAGCATTTT; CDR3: CSPRAARLTYSNQPQHF
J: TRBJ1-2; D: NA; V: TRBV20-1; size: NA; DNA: TGCAGTGCTAGTGGGGGGCAAGTTGGCTACACCTTC; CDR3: CSASGGQVGYTF
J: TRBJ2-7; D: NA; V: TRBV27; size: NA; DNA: TGTGCCACCCGGGGCAGGGGGGGGATGCCGGCCGAGCAGTACTTC; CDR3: CATRGRGGMPAEQYF
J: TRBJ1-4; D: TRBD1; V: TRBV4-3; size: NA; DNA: TGCGCCAGCAGCTCCCCGGGAGGGGGCACTGAAAAACTGTTTTTT; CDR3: CASSSPGGGTEKLFF
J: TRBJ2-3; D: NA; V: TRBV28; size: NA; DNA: TGTGCCAGCACCTCTCTCCCTAGCACAGATACGCAGTATTTT; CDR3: CASTSLPSTDTQYF
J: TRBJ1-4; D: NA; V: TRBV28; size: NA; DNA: TGTGCCAGCAGTTCACCTCCGAACAGGGTGGTAGAAAAACTGTTTTTT; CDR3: CASSSPPNRVVEKLFF
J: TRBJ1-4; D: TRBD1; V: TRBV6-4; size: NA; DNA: TGTGCCAGCATTAGGGACAGGGATAATGAAAAACTGTTTTTT; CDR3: CASIRDRDNEKLFF
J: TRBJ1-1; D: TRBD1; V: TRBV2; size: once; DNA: TGTGCCACTCGGGACAGGGGGTACACTGAAGCTTTCTTT; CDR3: CATRDRGYTEAFF
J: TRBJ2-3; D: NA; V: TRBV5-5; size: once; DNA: TGTGCCAGCAGCCAGCTAAACCGGGTTCACACAGATACGCAGTATTTT; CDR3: CASSQLNRVHTDTQYF
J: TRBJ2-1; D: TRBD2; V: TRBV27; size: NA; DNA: TGTGCCAGCAGTGCCGGGACGGGGGGACGGGTTGAGCAGTTCTTC; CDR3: CASSAGTGGRVEQFF
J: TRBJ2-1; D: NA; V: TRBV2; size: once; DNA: TGTGCCAGCAGTGATTTAGGCAATGAGCAGTTCTTC; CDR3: CASSDLGNEQFF
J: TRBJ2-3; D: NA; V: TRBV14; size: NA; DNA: TGTGCCAGCAGCCAAGGACTAGTTGGCACAGATACGCAGTATTTT; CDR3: CASSQGLVGTDTQYF
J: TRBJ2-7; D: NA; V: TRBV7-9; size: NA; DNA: TGTGCCAGCAGCCCCGGCCACGAGCAGTACTTC; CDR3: CASSPGHEQYF
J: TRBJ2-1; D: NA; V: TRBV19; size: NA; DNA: TGTGCCAGTAGTATAGTTACGAATGAGCAGTTCTTC; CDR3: CASSIVTNEQFF
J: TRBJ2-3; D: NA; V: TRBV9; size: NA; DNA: TGTGCCAGCAGCGTAGGCGGGGATGTGGATACGCAGTATTTT; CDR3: CASSVGGDVDTQYF
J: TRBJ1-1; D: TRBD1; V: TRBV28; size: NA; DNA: TGTGCCAGCAGTTTAGGGACAGGGCCCACTGAAGCTTTCTTT; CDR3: CASSLGTGPTEAFF
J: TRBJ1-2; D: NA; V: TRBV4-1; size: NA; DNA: TGCGCCAGCAGCCAAGTTCGCCCGGGTAACTATGGCTACACCTTC; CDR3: CASSQVRPGNYGYTF
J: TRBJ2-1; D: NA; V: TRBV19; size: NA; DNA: TGTGCCAGTAGTATCTGGGGAGGTTCACGCAATGAGCAGTTCTTC; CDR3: CASSIWGGSRNEQFF
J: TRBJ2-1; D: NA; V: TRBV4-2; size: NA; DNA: TGTGCCAGCAGCCAAGCCGCAGGTGATAGCAATGAGCAGTTCTTC; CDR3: CASSQAAGDSNEQFF
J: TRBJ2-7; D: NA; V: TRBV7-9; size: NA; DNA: TGTGCCAGCAGTCCCGGAGGCGCGCTACTCTCCTACGAGCAGTACTTC; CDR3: CASSPGGALLSYEQYF
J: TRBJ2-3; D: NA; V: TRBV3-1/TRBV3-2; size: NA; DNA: TGTGCCAGCAGCCTTTTAGATGATACGCAGTATTTT; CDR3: CASSLLDDTQYF
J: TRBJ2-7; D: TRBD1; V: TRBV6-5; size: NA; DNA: TGTGCCACGCTCTGGACAGGGAGGTACGAGCAGTACTTC; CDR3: CATLWTGRYEQYF
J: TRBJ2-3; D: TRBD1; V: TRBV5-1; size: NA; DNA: TGCGCCAGCGGATCGACAGGGGTAGAAAATACGCAGTATTTT; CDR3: CASGSTGVENTQYF
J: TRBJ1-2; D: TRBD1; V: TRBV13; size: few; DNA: TGTGCCAGCAGCTTAGGAACAGGGGTTCGGGGCTACACCTTC; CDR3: CASSLGTGVRGYTF
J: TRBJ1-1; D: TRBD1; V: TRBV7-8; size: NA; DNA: TGTGCCAGCAGCCTACTTCTGCCTGGGACAGAAGAAGCTTTCTTT; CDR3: CASSLLLPGTEEAFF
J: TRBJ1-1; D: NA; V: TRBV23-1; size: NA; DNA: TGCGCCAGCAGTAGACCTGAAAACACTGAAGCTTTCTTT; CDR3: CASSRPENTEAFF
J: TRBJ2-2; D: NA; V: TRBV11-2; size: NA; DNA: TGTGCCAGCAGCTTTCAGGTCAGCACCGGGGAGCTGTTTTTT; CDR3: CASSFQVSTGELFF